Listed here is a single T cell receptor beta chain. At one of its ends the junction is not consistent with the germline gene, which may arise from a read error. This sample was included in a study of blood T cell repertoires in COVID-19. Clones were read by immunoSEQ multiplex PCR, and TCRdb kept only the in-frame ones, dropping some. The sample lists roughly 380,000 clones, about nine tenths occurring once. The CDR3 runs 14 residues. Per germline, CDR1 SGHKS and CDR2 YYEKEE (reference sequence). This rearrangement joins TRBV5-5 to TRBJ2-7, with TRBD2 matching over 10 bases. The sample consisted of PBMCs or T cells enriched from blood (not recorded which). The receptor was derived from a woman between 25 and 40 years old who had been exposed to COVID-19. CDR3 DNA: TGTGCCAGCAGCTTCGGCGGTCTAGCGGGAGTCAATCTCTTC. This encodes CASSFGGLAGVNLF.